The present T cell receptor (beta chain) was sequenced within a study of blood T cell repertoires in COVID-19. Profiling relied on immunoSEQ multiplex PCR, and the TCRdb table lists in-frame clones only, not all of them. The repertoire includes roughly 280,000 clones, roughly 85% of them detected once, and approximately 10% sits in the top ten. In germline, CDR1 is SGHNT, CDR2 YYREEE (reference sequence). The V end was cut by 1 base, the J end by 4 bases, with 12 bases between. This CDR3 region has 15 residues. This receptor was identified in a woman in her 70s with acute or convalescent COVID-19. Sequenced sample: peripheral blood. The J gene is TRBJ2-1, the V gene TRBV5-4; possible D gene TRBD2, 5 bases. The chain's CDR3 is CASSLQAATYNEQFF. CDR3 DNA: TGTGCCAGCAGCTTGCAAGCGGCCACATACAATGAGCAGTTCTTC.